This record looks at one TCR beta chain sequence and its context. The data belong to a study of cytomegalovirus exposure and HLA in healthy donors. This CDR3 is 14 amino acids long. Germline CDR1 SGHNT, CDR2 YYREEE (reference sequence). Trimming left V 0 bases short and J 6 bases short, with 10 bases between. This cohort consisted of healthy bone marrow donors. The study ran its PCR with 60 Vbeta and 13 Jbeta primers. Assay: immunoSEQ multiplex PCR; the TCRdb copy retains only in-frame clones and omits some. The table records roughly 200,000 clones, approximately 82% of them present only once. The source of this sequence is a man aged 35-49 years in good health and CMV-seropositive. The rearrangement joins TRBV5-4 to TRBJ2-1; tentatively, D is TRBD1 (6 bases). The material sequenced was PBMCs. For the CDR3, the DNA is TGTGCCAGCAGCTTGGACAGGGTGCTCAATGAGCAGTTCTTC. It specifies CASSLDRVLNEQFF.